Listed here are 25 T cell receptor beta chains from one sample, sequenced in a study of cytomegalovirus exposure and HLA in healthy donors. PCR amplification relied on 60 Vbeta primers (plus 13 Jbeta primers). Data came from immunoSEQ multiplex PCR; TCRdb stores just in-frame clones and leaves some out. Of around 200,000 clones listed, roughly 80% were seen once; the top ten hold 6.3%. The sequenced sample was PBMCs. These TCRs come from a man in his forties or fifties in good health and CMV-seropositive.

This rearrangement joins TRBV9 to TRBJ2-1; 11 nucleotides align to TRBD2. With V trimmed by 0 bases and J by 7 bases, 9 bases remained unmatched. Germline loops: CDR1 SGDLS, CDR2 YYNGEE. The CDR3 is 17 residues long. CDR3 protein: CASSVEVSGGAVNEQFF. The CDR3 DNA follows: TGTGCCAGCAGCGTAGAGGTTAGCGGGGGGGCTGTTAATGAGCAGTTCTTC.

This clone was recorded many times. The chain carries TRBV7-9 and TRBJ2-1; 10 bases map to TRBD2. The J segment lost 15 bases and the V segment lost 4 bases, leaving 3 bases of the junction unmatched. This CDR3 is 11 amino acids long. Germline V gene data show CDR1 as SEHNR and CDR2 as FQNEAQ (reference sequence). CDR3 region: CASSSLAGLFF. CDR3 nucleotides: TGTGCCAGCAGCTCACTAGCGGGGTTGTTCTTC.

The rearrangement uses TRBV10-3 and TRBJ2-1, with 8 bases that match TRBD2. V shed 3 bases and J 9 bases; nucleotides not matched to a gene: 10. There are 15 residues in the CDR3. CDR1 is ENHRY, CDR2 SYGVKD, per germline. CDR3 coding DNA: TGTGCCATCAGTGATGTAGCGGGGACCTTTTCTGAGCAGTTCTTC. Encoded protein: CAISDVAGTFSEQFF.

V gene TRBV5-1 combines with J gene TRBJ1-1; D uncertain. This CDR3 has 14 residues. From germline, CDR1 is SGHRS and CDR2 YFSETQ. The V end lost 8 bases, the J end lost 0 bases, and 14 bases lay between the germline ends. CDR3 loop: CASQMEGLNTEAFF. Written as DNA, the CDR3 is TGCGCCAGTCAAATGGAGGGATTGAACACTGAAGCTTTCTTT.

In regard to this clone: At one end the junction does not follow the germline gene, possibly because of a read error. The chain combines TRBV19 with TRBJ1-2; D uncertain. The CDR3 covers 18 residues. CDR1 and CDR2 from the germline V gene are LNHDA and SQIVND (reference sequence). CDR3 DNA: TGTGCCAGTAGTACCAGCGGGCCTGGGGTCGCCAAGAGCTATGGCTACATCTTC. Protein sequence: CASSTSGPGVAKSYGYIF.

This clone is a singleton in its sample. The rearrangement links TRBV7-3 to TRBJ2-7, with D possibly matching TRBD2 (5 bases). Germline V gene data show CDR1 as SGHTA and CDR2 as FQGTGA. The V gene lost 5 bases and the J gene lost 5 bases, with 22 bases spanning the gap. This CDR3 contains 16 residues. The CDR3 spells CASSPPIYGVVHEQYF. The DNA for the CDR3 is TGTGCCAGCAGCCCTCCTATCTACGGGGTAGTCCACGAGCAGTACTTC.

The chain links TRBV4-1 to TRBJ1-5, with a possible D match to TRBD1 (6 bases). Germline lookup yields CDR1 MGHRA and CDR2 YSYEKL. V was pared by 4 bases and J by 3 bases, with 10 bases between. The length of the CDR3 is 14 residues. CDR3 sequence: CASSLPGHNQPQHF. Written as DNA, the CDR3 is TGCGCCAGCAGCCTCCCGGGACACAATCAGCCCCAGCATTTT.

The chain uses TRBV7-2 and TRBJ1-1; D remains unclear. Germline V lookup: CDR1 SGHTA, CDR2 FQGNSA. Trimming pared 1 base from V and 1 base from J, leaving 7 bases between. There are 14 residues in the CDR3. DNA for the CDR3: TGTGCCAGCAGCTTAGACGGTTCGAACACTGAAGCTTTCTTT. Its translation is CASSLDGSNTEAFF.

The chain carries TRBV9 and TRBJ2-1; 11 positions agree with TRBD2. CDR1 and CDR2 (germline): SGDLS, YYNGEE. The junction had 8 bases not matched to a gene; V was cut back by 4 bases and J by 5 bases. This CDR3 is 16 amino acids long. The CDR3 nucleotides are TGTGCCAGCAGCTCCCAAGGGACTAGCGGAAACAATGAGCAGTTCTTC. Residues: CASSSQGTSGNNEQFF.

The CDR3 DNA follows: TGTGCCAGCAGCGTTATGGACAGCTATAATGAAGGACTGTTTTTT. Amino acid sequence: CASSVMDSYNEGLFF. This chain connects TRBV9 to TRBJ1-4; maybe TRBD1 (6 bases). The CDR3 runs to 15 residues. V lost 2 bases to trimming and J lost 13 bases, with 21 bases between them. CDR1 and CDR2 (germline): SGDLS, YYNGEE. The entire variable domain, with the rest obtained from reference TRBV9 and TRBJ1-4, is as follows: DSGVTQTPKHLITATGQRVTLRCSPRSGDLSVYWYQQSLDQGLQFLIQYYNGEERAKGNILERFSAQQFPDLHSELNLSSLELGDSALYFCASSVMDSYNEGLFFGSGTQLSVL.

V is TRBV7-2 and J is TRBJ2-3, with D maybe TRBD2 (6 bases). The CDR3 spans 14 residues. The ends were cut back, 4 bases at V and 5 bases at J, with 13 bases in the middle. Germline V CDR1 and CDR2: SGHTA, FQGNSA. In nucleotides, the CDR3 is TGTGCCAGCAGCTCGAGCGGGTTTAGAGATACGCAGTATTTT. Amino acids: CASSSSGFRDTQYF.

The V call is TRBV10-1, the J call TRBJ2-7; D perhaps matches TRBD1 (5 bases). Germline V lookup: CDR1 WNHNN, CDR2 SYGVQD (reference sequence). CDR3 length: 15 amino acids. V was shortened by 3 bases and J by 3 bases, with 15 bases between the two germline ends. The CDR3 DNA reads as TGCGCCAGCAGTGATTCATCTGGGGCCCTCTACGAGCAGTACTTC. Translating gives CASSDSSGALYEQYF.

The chain couples TRBV5-8 to TRBJ1-6; TRBD1 aligns across 10 bases. CDR3 length: 20 residues. V gave up 3 bases and J gave up 5 bases; unmatched junction bases: 17. Germline V gene sequence: CDR1 SGHTS, CDR2 YDEGEE. The CDR3 coding sequence is TGTGCCAGCAGCTCCGCTCCGGGACAGGGGTCCATTGGCCATAATTCACCCCTCCACTTT. This encodes CASSSAPGQGSIGHNSPLHF.

V gene TRBV9 combines with J gene TRBJ1-2, with 7 bases lining up with TRBD1. The V segment lost 1 base and the J segment 4 bases; nucleotides outside the gene matches: 16. This CDR3 is built from 18 residues. The germline CDR1 and CDR2 sequences are SGDLS and YYNGEE. CDR3 residues: CASSVMRQGVGGIYGYTF. The CDR3 DNA sequence: TGTGCCAGCAGCGTAATGCGACAGGGAGTTGGGGGAATCTATGGCTACACCTTC.

The chain links TRBV5-1 to TRBJ2-5; 15 nucleotides match TRBD2. Germline assignment: CDR1 SGHRS and CDR2 YFSETQ. The CDR3 sequence is 17 residues long. Unmatched junction bases numbered 6, after V lost 4 bases and J lost 2 bases. Here the CDR3 DNA reads TGCGCCAGCAGCCGGGCGGGGACTAGCGGGGGGCAAGAGACCCAGTACTTC. This encodes CASSRAGTSGGQETQYF.

The V and J genes are TRBV18 and TRBJ2-7; 12 bases map to TRBD1. Germline lookup yields CDR1 KGHSH and CDR2 LQKENI. Trimming cost V 6 bases and J 6 bases; bases outside gene matches: 9. The CDR3 spans 15 residues. The CDR3 sequence is CASSPGTGGRVEQYF. The DNA for the CDR3 is TGTGCCAGCTCCCCCGGGACAGGGGGCCGTGTCGAGCAGTACTTC.

This chain joins TRBV6-6 and TRBJ2-3, with D tentatively TRBD2 (6 bases). The V end lost 7 bases, the J end lost 2 bases, and 16 bases lay between the germline ends. Germline-derived CDR1 and CDR2 are MNHNY and SVGAGI (reference sequence). The CDR3 runs to 15 residues. For the CDR3, the DNA is TGTGCCAGCAAAATCGGCCGGACTAACACAGATACGCAGTATTTT. Its protein is CASKIGRTNTDTQYF.

This rearrangement joins TRBV5-6 to TRBJ1-6; D call uncertain. V gave up 3 bases and J gave up 9 bases, with 19 bases separating them. The germline gives CDR1 SGHDT, CDR2 YYEEEE. The CDR3 has 16 residues. CDR3 in amino acids: CASSSLRWASASPLHF. DNA of the CDR3: TGTGCCAGCAGCTCCCTGCGCTGGGCGTCCGCTTCACCCCTCCACTTT.

The rearrangement uses TRBV2 and TRBJ1-1; D gene ambiguous. The CDR3 is 16 amino acids. With 6 bases removed from V and 0 bases from J, the gap between germline ends came to 17 bases. Germline loops: CDR1 SNHLY, CDR2 FYNNEI. CDR3 residues: CASSPHSRPLNTEAFF. The CDR3 DNA reads TGTGCCAGCAGCCCCCACAGCCGGCCCCTGAACACTGAAGCTTTCTTT.

The chain recombines TRBV9 with TRBJ2-7; D is perhaps TRBD2 (5 bases). The V and J ends lost 5 bases and 6 bases respectively, with 18 bases between them. The CDR3 extends over 14 amino acids. Germline CDR1 and CDR2: SGDLS and YYNGEE. The CDR3 protein is CASSFSEASGEQYF. CDR3 sequence (DNA): TGTGCCAGCAGTTTTTCGGAGGCAAGTGGCGAGCAGTACTTC. Supplemented by reference TRBV9 and TRBJ2-7, the full variable domain reads DSGVTQTPKHLITATGQRVTLRCSPRSGDLSVYWYQQSLDQGLQFLIQYYNGEERAKGNILERFSAQQFPDLHSELNLSSLELGDSALYFCASSFSEASGEQYFGPGTRLTVT.

This chain joins TRBV5-1 and TRBJ2-5, with D tentatively TRBD2 (7 bases). The germline V and J ends were trimmed by 3 bases and 5 bases, with 14 bases remaining between them. CDR1 is SGHRS and CDR2 is YFSETQ in the germline V gene. This CDR3 has 14 amino acids. This CDR3 is CASSSLAGAETQYF. For the CDR3, the DNA is TGCGCCAGCAGCTCCTTGGCGGGGGCGGAGACCCAGTACTTC.

This chain joins TRBV19 and TRBJ1-4, with D uncertain. In germline, CDR1 is LNHDA, CDR2 SQIVND (reference sequence). The CDR3 runs 15 residues. V lost 0 bases and J lost 7, with 12 bases in between. CDR3 nucleotides: TGTGCCAGTAGTATAGAAGCGCGGGAGCGTGAAAAACTGTTTTTT. Protein: CASSIEAREREKLFF.

The rearrangement joins TRBV7-8 to TRBJ1-5; TRBD1 might be the D (6 bases). CDR1 is SGHVS and CDR2 is FQNEAQ in the germline V gene. The CDR3 is made up of 15 amino acids. V was cut by 4 bases and J by 7 bases, with 17 bases left in between. The CDR3 region is CASSSVTGSVQPQHF. The CDR3 bases are TGTGCCAGCAGCTCCGTCACAGGGAGTGTGCAGCCCCAGCATTTT.

The rearrangement links TRBV4-1 to TRBJ2-3, with 8 nucleotides matching TRBD2. V was clipped by 3 bases and J by 3 bases; unmatched bases: 8. This CDR3 comprises 16 residues. Germline V lookup: CDR1 MGHRA, CDR2 YSYEKL. The CDR3 region has the DNA TGCGCCAGCAGCCAGGGCTTAGCGGGGAGAACAGATACGCAGTATTTT. Translated, it gives CASSQGLAGRTDTQYF.

V is TRBV2 and J is TRBJ2-7; TRBD1 is a possible D gene (5 bases). The V and J ends lost 0 bases and 3 bases respectively, with 12 bases between them. The CDR3 extends over 15 amino acids. CDR1 is SNHLY and CDR2 is FYNNEI in the germline V gene. The DNA of the CDR3 is TGTGCCAGCAGTGAAGCGGGGCAGGCACACTACGAGCAGTACTTC. Amino acid sequence: CASSEAGQAHYEQYF.